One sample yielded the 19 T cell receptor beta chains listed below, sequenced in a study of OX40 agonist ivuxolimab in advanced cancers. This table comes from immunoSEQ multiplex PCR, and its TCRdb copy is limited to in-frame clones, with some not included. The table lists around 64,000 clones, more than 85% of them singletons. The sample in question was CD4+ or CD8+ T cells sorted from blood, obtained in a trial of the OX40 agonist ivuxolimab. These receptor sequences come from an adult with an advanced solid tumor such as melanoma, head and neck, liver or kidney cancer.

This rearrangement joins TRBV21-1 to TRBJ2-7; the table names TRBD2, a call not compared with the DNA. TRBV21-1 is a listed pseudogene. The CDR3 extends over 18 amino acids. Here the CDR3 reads CASSKVGIRDGSSYEQYF. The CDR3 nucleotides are TGTGCCAGCAGCAAAGTTGGCATCCGGGACGGGAGCTCCTACGAGCAGTACTTC.

The CDR3, as DNA: TGTGCCAGCAGCTCGGCCCCCCAGGGCCACTATGGCTACACCTTC. It is translated as CASSSAPQGHYGYTF. This chain connects TRBV13 to TRBJ1-2; tentative D call: TRBD1 (5 bases). V was cut by 4 bases and J by 3 bases, with 15 bases left in between. Germline CDR1 is PRHDT and CDR2 is FYEKMQ (reference sequence). The CDR3 extends over 15 amino acids.

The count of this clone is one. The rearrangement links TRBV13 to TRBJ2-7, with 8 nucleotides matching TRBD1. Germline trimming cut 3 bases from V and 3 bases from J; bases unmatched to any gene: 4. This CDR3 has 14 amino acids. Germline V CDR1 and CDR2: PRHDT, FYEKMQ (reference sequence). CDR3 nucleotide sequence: TGTGCCAGCAGCTTCGGACAGGGTAACTACGAGCAGTACTTC. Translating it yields CASSFGQGNYEQYF. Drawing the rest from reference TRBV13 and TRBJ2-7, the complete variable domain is AAGVIQSPRHLIKEKRETATLKCYPIPRHDTVYWYQQGPGQDPQFLISFYEKMQSDKGSIPDRFSAQQFSDYHSELNMSSLELGDSALYFCASSFGQGNYEQYFGPGTRLTVT.

The CDR3 is CASSQRTGVDTQYF. The DNA of the CDR3 is TGTGCCAGCAGCCAAAGGACAGGGGTGGATACGCAGTATTTT. The gene calls are TRBV14 and TRBJ2-3; 9 positions match TRBD1. Germline lookup yields CDR1 SGHDN and CDR2 FVKESK. Unmatched junction bases numbered 3, after V lost 2 bases and J lost 6 bases. CDR3 length equals 14 residues.

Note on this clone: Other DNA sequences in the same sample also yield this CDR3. CDR3 in amino acids: CASSLAGGEGTEAFF. In DNA form, the CDR3 reads TGTGCCAGCAGCTTAGCGGGGGGGGAAGGGACTGAAGCTTTCTTT. The chain uses TRBV7-6 and TRBJ1-1; maybe TRBD1 (5 bases). Germline V gives CDR1 SGHVS, CDR2 FNYEAQ. CDR3 size: 15 residues. Trimming left V 0 bases short and J 5 bases short, with 13 bases between.

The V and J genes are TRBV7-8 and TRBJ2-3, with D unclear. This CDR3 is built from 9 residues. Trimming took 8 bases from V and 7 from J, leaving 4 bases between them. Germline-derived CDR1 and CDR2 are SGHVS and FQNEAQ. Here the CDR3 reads CASENTQYF. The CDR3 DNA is TGTGCCAGCGAGAATACGCAGTATTTT.

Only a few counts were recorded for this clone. The CDR3 bases are TGTGCCATCAGTGAGTCGCCGGGACTAGCGGGCGATGAGCAGTTCTTC. Its protein is CAISESPGLAGDEQFF. This chain uses TRBV10-3 with TRBJ2-1, with TRBD2 identical over 12 bases. Trimming at V came to 0 bases and at J to 8 bases, leaving 5 bases not matched to a gene. The germline CDR1 and CDR2 sequences are ENHRY and SYGVKD. The CDR3 length is 16 residues.

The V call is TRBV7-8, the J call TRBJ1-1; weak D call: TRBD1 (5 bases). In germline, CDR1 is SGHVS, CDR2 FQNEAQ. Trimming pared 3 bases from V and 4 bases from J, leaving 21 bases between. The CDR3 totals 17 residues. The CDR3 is CASSFLGEGKKGTEAFF. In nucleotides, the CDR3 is TGTGCCAGCAGCTTTTTGGGGGAAGGGAAGAAGGGCACTGAAGCTTTCTTT.

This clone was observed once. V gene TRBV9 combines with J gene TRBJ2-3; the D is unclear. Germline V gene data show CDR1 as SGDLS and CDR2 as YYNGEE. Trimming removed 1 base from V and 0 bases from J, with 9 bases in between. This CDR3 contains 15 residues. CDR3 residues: CASSVFSVSTDTQYF. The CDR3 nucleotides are TGTGCCAGCAGCGTATTCTCCGTTAGCACAGATACGCAGTATTTT. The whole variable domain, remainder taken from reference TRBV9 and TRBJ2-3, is DSGVTQTPKHLITATGQRVTLRCSPRSGDLSVYWYQQSLDQGLQFLIQYYNGEERAKGNILERFSAQQFPDLHSELNLSSLELGDSALYFCASSVFSVSTDTQYFGPGTRLTVL.

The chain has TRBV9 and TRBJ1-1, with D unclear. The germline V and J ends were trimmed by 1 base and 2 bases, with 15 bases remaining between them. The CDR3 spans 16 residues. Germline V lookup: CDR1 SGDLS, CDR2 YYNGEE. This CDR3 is CASSVSRDDPNTEAFF. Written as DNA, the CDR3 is TGTGCCAGCAGCGTAAGTAGAGACGACCCTAACACTGAAGCTTTCTTT.

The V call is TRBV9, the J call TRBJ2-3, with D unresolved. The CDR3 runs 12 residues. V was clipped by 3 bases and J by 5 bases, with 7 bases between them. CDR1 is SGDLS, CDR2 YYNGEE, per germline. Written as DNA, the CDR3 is TGTGCCAGCAGCGGGGAATTAGATACGCAGTATTTT. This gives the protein CASSGELDTQYF.

The CDR3: CASSPGPTGYGYTF. CDR3 DNA sequence: TGTGCCAGTAGTCCCGGGCCAACTGGCTATGGCTACACCTTC. J is TRBJ1-2 and V is TRBV19; D call uncertain. V was clipped by 5 bases and J by 4 bases, with 14 bases between them. This CDR3 has 14 amino acids. Germline CDR1 reads LNHDA; CDR2 reads SQIVND (reference sequence).

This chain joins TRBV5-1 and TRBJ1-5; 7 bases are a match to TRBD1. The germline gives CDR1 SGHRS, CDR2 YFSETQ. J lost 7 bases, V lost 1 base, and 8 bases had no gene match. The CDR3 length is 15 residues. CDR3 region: CASSLLGGAGQPQHF. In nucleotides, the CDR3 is TGCGCCAGCAGCTTGTTAGGGGGCGCGGGCCAGCCCCAGCATTTT.

The CDR3 loop reads CASSPDSGYEQYF. The CDR3 DNA reads as TGTGCCAGCAGCCCAGACAGTGGCTACGAGCAGTACTTC. The chain links TRBV5-4 to TRBJ2-7, with D possibly being TRBD1 (5 bases). The CDR3 is 13 residues long. Germline assignment: CDR1 SGHNT and CDR2 YYREEE (reference sequence). Trimming stripped 4 bases from V and 3 bases from J, with 11 bases between.

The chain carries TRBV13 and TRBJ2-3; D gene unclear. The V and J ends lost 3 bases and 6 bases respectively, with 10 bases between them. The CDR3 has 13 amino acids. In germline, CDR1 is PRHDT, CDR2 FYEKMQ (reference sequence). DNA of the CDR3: TGTGCCAGCAGCTTCTCGGGTGAGGATACGCAGTATTTT. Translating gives CASSFSGEDTQYF.

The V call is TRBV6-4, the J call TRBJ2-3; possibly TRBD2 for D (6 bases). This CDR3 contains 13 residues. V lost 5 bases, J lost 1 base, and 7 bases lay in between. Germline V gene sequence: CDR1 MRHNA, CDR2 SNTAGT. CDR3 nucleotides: TGTGCCAGCAGTTCTAGCGGCACAGATACGCAGTATTTT. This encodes CASSSSGTDTQYF.

CDR3 sequence reads: CAISVTLREGRGTYEQYF. The CDR3 nucleotides are TGTGCCATCAGTGTCACCTTGAGAGAGGGAAGGGGAACCTACGAGCAGTACTTC. The rearrangement links TRBV10-3 to TRBJ2-5; D might be TRBD1 or TRBD2, each matching 5 bases. The J call may be faulty, since TRBJ2-7 better matches the DNA end. CDR1 and CDR2 from the germline V gene are ENHRY and SYGVKD. The CDR3 totals 18 residues.

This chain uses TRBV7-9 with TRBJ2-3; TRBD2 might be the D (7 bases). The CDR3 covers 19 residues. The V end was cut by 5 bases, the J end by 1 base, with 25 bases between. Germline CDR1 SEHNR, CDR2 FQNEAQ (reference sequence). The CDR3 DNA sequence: TGTGCCAGCAGCCTAAGGGGGGGAGGCTCTAGCGCCGGCACAGATACGCAGTATTTT. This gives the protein CASSLRGGGSSAGTDTQYF.

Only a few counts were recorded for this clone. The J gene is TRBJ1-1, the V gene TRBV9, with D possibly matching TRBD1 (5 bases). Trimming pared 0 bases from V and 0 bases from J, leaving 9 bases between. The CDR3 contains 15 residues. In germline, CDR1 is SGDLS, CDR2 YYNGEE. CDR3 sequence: CASSVEPGMNTEAFF. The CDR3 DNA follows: TGTGCCAGCAGCGTAGAGCCAGGGATGAACACTGAAGCTTTCTTT.